This entry features one T cell receptor (beta chain) sequence. The antigen remains undetermined. Produced via immunoSEQ multiplex PCR; TCRdb's table is partial and in-frame only. Here the sample spans roughly 120,000 clones, approximately 88% being singletons. This record comes from a study of T cell responses to AZD1222 COVID-19 vaccine. Study-wide context: Pooling covered second doses at about 4 or about 12 weeks.

Trimming removed 6 bases from V and 7 bases from J, with 11 bases in between. Per germline, CDR1 SGHRS and CDR2 YFSETQ. CDR3 size: 13 residues. Study-level points and caveats: Spike-spanning, vaccine-associated CD4 TCRs were dominant at 160-218 and 743-854. Clonal diversity was possibly underestimated, and the donors were mostly white British, with more females.

The clonotype originates from an adult in good health. The sample here was peripheral blood, taken on day 0 of AZD1222 vaccination. The rearrangement uses TRBV5-1 and TRBJ1-6; D uncertain. The CDR3 here is CASKTDGNSPLHF. CDR3 sequence (DNA): TGCGCCAGCAAGACGGACGGGAATTCACCCCTCCACTTT.